A single T cell receptor (beta chain) is shown here with its context. The data were taken from a study of shared clonotypes between healthy human individuals. About the study: Used for every donor were three CD4 naive, three CD4 memory, two CD8 naive and one CD8 memory plate.

Assay: immunoSEQ multiplex PCR; the TCRdb copy retains only in-frame clones and omits some. The table includes about 2 million clones, about 95% detected once. The CDR3 covers 15 residues. The germline V gene has CDR1 LGHNA and CDR2 YSLEER. Trimming stripped 1 base from V and 6 bases from J, with 12 bases between. The TCR sequence derives from a man aged 18-30 years in good health. Input material: naive CD4+ T cells sorted from blood. The sample's subset: CD45RA+ positively selected. The genes are TRBV4-3 and TRBJ2-2; D gene uncertain. CDR3 DNA: TGCGCCAGCAGCCAAGTAAGCTACCCACCCGGGGAGCTGTTTTTT. Translating gives CASSQVSYPPGELFF.